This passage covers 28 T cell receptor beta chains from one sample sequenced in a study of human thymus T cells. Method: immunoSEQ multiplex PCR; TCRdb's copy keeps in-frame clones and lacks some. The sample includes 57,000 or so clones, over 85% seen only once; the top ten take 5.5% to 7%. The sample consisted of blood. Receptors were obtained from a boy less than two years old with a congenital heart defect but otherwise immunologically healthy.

CDR3: CASSFTTDYYGYTF. The CDR3 bases are TGTGCCAGCAGCTTCACGACCGACTACTATGGCTACACCTTC. This chain uses TRBV7-2 with TRBJ1-2, with D unresolved. V gave up 3 bases and J gave up 3 bases, with 11 bases separating them. The length of the CDR3 is 14 residues. Germline CDR1 SGHTA, CDR2 FQGNSA.

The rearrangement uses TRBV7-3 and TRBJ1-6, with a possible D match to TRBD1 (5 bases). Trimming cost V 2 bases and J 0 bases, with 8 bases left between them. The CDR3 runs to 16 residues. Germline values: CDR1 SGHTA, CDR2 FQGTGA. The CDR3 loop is CASSLWGSSYNSPLHF. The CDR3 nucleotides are TGTGCCAGCAGCTTATGGGGGAGCTCCTATAATTCACCCCTCCACTTT.

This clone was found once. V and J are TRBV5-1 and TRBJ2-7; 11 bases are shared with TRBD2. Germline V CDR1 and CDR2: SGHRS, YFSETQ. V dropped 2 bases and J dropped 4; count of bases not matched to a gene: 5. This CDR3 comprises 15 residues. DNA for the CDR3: TGCGCCAGCAGCTTACGGACTAGCGGGCAGTACGAGCAGTACTTC. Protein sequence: CASSLRTSGQYEQYF.

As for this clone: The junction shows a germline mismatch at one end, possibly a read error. CDR3 coding DNA: TGTGCTAGCAGCTTGGGGTCCGGGGAGCTGTTTTTT. This translates into CASSLGSGELFF. The chain uses TRBV7-7 and TRBJ2-2; D is unresolved. The CDR3 covers 12 residues. Germline-derived CDR1 and CDR2 are SSHAT and FNYEAQ (reference sequence).

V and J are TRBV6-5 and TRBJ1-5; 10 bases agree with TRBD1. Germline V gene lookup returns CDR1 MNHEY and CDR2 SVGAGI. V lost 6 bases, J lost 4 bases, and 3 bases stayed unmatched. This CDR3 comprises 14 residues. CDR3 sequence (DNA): TGTGCCAGCAGCGGGACAGGGGCGAATCAGCCCCAGCATTTT. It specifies CASSGTGANQPQHF.

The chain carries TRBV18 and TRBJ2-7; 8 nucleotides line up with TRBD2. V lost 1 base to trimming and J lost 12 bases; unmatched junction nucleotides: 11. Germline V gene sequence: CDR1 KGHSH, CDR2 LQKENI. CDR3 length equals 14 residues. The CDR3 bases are TGTGCCAGCTCACCACTAGCGGGACCCAGCGCGCCGTACTTC. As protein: CASSPLAGPSAPYF. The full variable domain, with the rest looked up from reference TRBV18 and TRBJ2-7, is NAGVMQNPRHLVRRRGQEARLRCSPMKGHSHVYWYRQLPEEGLKFMVYLQKENIIDESGMPKERFSAEFPKEGPSILRIQQVVRGDSAAYFCASSPLAGPSAPYFGPGTRLTVT.

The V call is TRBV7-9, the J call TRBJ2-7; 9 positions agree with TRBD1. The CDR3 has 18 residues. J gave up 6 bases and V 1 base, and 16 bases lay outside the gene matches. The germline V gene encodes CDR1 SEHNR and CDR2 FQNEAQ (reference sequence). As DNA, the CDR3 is TGTGCCAGCAGCTTAGATAGTGGGTACAGGGGGCAAAGTTTCGAGCAGTACTTC. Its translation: CASSLDSGYRGQSFEQYF.

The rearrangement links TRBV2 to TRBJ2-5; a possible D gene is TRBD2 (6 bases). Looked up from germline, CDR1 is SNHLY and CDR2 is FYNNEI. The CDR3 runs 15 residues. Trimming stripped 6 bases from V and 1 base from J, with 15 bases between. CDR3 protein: CASRPLAEFQETQYF. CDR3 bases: TGTGCCAGCAGACCATTAGCGGAGTTCCAAGAGACCCAGTACTTC.

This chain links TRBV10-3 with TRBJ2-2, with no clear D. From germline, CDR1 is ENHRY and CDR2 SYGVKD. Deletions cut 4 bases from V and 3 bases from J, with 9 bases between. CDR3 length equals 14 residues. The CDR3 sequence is CAISVSVYTGELFF. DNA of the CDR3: TGTGCCATCAGTGTATCTGTGTACACCGGGGAGCTGTTTTTT.

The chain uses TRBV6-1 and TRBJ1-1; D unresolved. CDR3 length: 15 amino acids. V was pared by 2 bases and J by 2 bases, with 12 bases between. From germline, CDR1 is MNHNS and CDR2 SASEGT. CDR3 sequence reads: CASSENPYFNTEAFF. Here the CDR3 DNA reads TGTGCCAGCAGTGAAAACCCCTACTTTAACACTGAAGCTTTCTTT.

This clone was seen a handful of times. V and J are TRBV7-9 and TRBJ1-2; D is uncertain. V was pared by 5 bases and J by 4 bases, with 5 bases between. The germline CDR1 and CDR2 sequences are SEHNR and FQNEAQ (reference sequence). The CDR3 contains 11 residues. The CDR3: CASSPAYGYTF. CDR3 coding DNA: TGTGCCAGCAGCCCGGCCTATGGCTACACCTTC.

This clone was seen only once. The CDR3 nucleotides read TGTGCCAGTAGTATAGGTACACTCAACTACGAGCAGTACTTC. It translates to CASSIGTLNYEQYF. The chain recombines TRBV19 with TRBJ2-7; D is uncertain. V was clipped by 1 base and J by 3 bases, with 10 bases between them. This CDR3 comprises 14 residues. Germline V lookup: CDR1 LNHDA, CDR2 SQIVND (reference sequence).

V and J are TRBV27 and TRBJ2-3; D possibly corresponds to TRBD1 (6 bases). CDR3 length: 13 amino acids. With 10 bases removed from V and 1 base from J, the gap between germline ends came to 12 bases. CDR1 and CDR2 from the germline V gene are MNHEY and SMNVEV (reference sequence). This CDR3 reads CATYRTGTDTQYF. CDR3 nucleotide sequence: TGTGCCACCTACAGGACAGGCACAGATACGCAGTATTTT.

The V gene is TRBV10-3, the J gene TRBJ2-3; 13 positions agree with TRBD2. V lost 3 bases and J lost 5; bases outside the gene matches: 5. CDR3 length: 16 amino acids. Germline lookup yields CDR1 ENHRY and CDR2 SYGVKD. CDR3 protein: CAISDQGLAGIDTQYF. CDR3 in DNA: TGTGCCATCAGTGACCAGGGACTAGCGGGAATAGATACGCAGTATTTT.

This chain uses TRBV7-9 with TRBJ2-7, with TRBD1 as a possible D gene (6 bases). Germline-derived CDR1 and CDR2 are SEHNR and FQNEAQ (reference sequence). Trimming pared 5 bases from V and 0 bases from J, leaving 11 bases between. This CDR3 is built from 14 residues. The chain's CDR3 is CASSPPGHSYEQYF. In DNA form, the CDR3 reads TGTGCCAGCAGCCCGCCGGGACACTCCTACGAGCAGTACTTC.

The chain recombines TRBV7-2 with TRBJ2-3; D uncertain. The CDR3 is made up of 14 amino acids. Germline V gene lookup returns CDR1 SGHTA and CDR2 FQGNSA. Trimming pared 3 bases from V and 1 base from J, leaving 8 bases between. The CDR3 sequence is CASSFREGTDTQYF. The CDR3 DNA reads TGTGCCAGCAGCTTCAGAGAGGGCACAGATACGCAGTATTTT.

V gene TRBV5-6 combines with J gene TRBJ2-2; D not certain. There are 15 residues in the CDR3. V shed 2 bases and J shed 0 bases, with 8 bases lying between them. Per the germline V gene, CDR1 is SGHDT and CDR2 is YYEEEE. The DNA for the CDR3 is TGTGCCAGCAGCTTTGGACCACCGAACACCGGGGAGCTGTTTTTT. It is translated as CASSFGPPNTGELFF.

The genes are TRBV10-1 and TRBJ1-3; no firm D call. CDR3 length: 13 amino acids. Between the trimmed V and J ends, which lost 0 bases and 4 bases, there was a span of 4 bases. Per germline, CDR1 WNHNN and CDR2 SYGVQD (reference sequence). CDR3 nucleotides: TGCGCCAGCAGTGAGTCTAGGGGAAACACCATATATTTT. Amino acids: CASSESRGNTIYF.

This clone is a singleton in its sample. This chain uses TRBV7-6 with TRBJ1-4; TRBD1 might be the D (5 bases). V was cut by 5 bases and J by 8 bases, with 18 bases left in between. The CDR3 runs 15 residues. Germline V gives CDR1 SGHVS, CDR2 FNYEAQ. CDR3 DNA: TGTGCCAGCAGCAGGGGTACAGGCCGTAACGAAAAACTGTTTTTT. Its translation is CASSRGTGRNEKLFF.

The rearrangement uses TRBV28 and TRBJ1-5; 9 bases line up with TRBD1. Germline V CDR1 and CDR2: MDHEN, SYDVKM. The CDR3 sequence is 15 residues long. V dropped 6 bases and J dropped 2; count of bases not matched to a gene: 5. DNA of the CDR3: TGTGCCAGCAGGCCACAGGGGGCTGGCAATCAGCCCCAGCATTTT. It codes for CASRPQGAGNQPQHF.

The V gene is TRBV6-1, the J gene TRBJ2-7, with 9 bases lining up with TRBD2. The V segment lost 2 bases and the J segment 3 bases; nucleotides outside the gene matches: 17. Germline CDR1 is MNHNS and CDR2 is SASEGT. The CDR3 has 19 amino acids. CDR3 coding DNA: TGTGCCAGCAGTGAAAAGCGGTGGCCGGGACTAGCTTCAATCTACGAGCAGTACTTC. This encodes CASSEKRWPGLASIYEQYF.

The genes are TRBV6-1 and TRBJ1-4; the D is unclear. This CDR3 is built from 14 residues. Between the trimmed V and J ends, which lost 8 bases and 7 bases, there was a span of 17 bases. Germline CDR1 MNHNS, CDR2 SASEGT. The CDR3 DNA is TGTGCCAGCGCCCCTAGAGTAGTCGTTGAAAAACTGTTTTTT. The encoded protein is CASAPRVVVEKLFF.

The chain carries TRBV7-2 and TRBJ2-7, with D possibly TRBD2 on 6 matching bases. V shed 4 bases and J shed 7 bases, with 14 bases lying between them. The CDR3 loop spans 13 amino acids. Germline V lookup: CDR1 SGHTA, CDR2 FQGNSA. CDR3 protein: CASSSWLAQEQYF. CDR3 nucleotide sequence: TGTGCCAGCAGCTCGTGGCTAGCGCAGGAGCAGTACTTC.

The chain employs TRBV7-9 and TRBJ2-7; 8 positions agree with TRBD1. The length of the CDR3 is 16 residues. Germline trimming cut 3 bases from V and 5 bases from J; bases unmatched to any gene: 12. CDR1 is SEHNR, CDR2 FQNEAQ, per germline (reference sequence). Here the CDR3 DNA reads TGTGCCAGCAGCTTTTTCCCCCGGGACAGGACTAACGAGCAGTACTTC. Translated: CASSFFPRDRTNEQYF. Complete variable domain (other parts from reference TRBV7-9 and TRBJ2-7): DTGVSQNPRHKITKRGQNVTFRCDPISEHNRLYWYRQTLGQGPEFLTYFQNEAQLEKSRLLSDRFSAERPKGSFSTLEIQRTEQGDSAMYLCASSFFPRDRTNEQYFGPGTRLTVT.

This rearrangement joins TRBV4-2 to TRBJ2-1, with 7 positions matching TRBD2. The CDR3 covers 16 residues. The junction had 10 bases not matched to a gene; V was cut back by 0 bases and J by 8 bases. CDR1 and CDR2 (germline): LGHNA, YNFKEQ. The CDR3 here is CASSQEVVRGEDEQFF. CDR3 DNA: TGTGCCAGCAGCCAAGAAGTAGTACGGGGGGAAGATGAGCAGTTCTTC.

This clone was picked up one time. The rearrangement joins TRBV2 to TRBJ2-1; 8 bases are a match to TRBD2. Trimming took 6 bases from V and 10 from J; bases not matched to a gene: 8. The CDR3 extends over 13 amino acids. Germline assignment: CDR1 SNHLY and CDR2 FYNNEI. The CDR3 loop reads CASRDLAGGEQFF. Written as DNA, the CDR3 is TGTGCCAGCAGGGATTTGGCGGGGGGAGAGCAGTTCTTC.

DNA for the CDR3: TGCGCCAGCAGCTCTATAACAGGGGTGGGCACAGATACGCAGTATTTT. Translating it yields CASSSITGVGTDTQYF. The chain couples TRBV5-1 to TRBJ2-3; 7 bases match TRBD1. The junction had 8 bases not matched to a gene; V was cut back by 3 bases and J by 1 base. CDR1 is SGHRS, CDR2 YFSETQ, per germline. The CDR3 is made up of 16 amino acids.

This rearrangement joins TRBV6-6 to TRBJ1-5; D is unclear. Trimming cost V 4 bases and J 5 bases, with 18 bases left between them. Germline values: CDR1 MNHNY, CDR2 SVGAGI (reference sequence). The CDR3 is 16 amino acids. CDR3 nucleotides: TGTGCCAGCAGTTCCCCATTCTGGGCGGGCTATCAGCCCCAGCATTTT. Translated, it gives CASSSPFWAGYQPQHF.